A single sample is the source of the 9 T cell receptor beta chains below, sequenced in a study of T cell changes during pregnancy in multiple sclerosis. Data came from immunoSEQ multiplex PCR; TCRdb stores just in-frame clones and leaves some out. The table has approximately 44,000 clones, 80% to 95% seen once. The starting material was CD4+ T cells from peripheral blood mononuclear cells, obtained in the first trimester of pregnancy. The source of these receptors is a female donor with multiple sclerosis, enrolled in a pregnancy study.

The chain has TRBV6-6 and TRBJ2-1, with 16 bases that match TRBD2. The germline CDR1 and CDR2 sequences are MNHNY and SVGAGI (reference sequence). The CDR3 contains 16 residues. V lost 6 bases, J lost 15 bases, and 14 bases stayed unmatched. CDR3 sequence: CASSHPEGLAGGPPFF. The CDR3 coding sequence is TGTGCCAGCAGCCACCCTGAGGGACTAGCGGGAGGGCCGCCGTTCTTC.

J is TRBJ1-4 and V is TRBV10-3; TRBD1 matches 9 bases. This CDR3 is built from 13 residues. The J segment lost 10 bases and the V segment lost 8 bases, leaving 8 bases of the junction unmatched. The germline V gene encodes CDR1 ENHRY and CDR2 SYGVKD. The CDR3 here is CAIAPADRGKLFF. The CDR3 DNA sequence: TGTGCCATCGCGCCGGCGGACAGGGGAAAACTGTTTTTT.

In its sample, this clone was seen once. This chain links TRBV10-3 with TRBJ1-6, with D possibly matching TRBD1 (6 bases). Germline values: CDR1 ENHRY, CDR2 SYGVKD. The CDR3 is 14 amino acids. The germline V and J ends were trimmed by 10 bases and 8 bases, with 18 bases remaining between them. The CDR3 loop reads CATKVAQGHSPLHF. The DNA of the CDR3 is TGTGCCACGAAGGTGGCACAGGGTCATTCACCCCTCCACTTT.

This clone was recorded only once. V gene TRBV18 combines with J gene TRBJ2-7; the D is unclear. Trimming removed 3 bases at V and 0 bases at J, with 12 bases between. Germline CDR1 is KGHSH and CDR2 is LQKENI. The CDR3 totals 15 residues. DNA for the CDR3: TGTGCCAGCTCACCTTCCAGCGCGAGCTCCTACGAGCAGTACTTC. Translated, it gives CASSPSSASSYEQYF.

Here the CDR3 DNA reads TGTGCCAGTAGTGTCAGGGGTGAGCAGTTCTTC. Protein: CASSVRGEQFF. This chain connects TRBV19 to TRBJ2-1; TRBD1 might be the D (6 bases). The CDR3 is 11 amino acids. From germline, CDR1 is LNHDA and CDR2 SQIVND (reference sequence). V was cut by 5 bases and J by 9 bases, with 8 bases left in between. The full variable domain, with the rest looked up from reference TRBV19 and TRBJ2-1, is DGGITQSPKYLFRKEGQNVTLSCEQNLNHDAMYWYRQDPGQGLRLIYYSQIVNDFQKGDIAEGYSVSREKKESFPLTVTSAQKNPTAFYLCASSVRGEQFFGPGTRLTVL.

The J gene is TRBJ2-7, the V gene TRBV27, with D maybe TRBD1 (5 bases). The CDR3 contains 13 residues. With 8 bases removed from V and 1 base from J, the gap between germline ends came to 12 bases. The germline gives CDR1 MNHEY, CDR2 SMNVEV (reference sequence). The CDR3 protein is CASAGIMSYEQYF. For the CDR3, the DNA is TGTGCCAGCGCAGGGATCATGTCCTACGAGCAGTACTTC.

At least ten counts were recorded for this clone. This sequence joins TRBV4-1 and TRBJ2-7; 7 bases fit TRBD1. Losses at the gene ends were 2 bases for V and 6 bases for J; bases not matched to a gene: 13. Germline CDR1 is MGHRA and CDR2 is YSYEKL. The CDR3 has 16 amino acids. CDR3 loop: CASSQIPQITGAEQYF. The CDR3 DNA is TGCGCCAGCAGCCAAATCCCCCAAATAACAGGGGCCGAGCAGTACTTC.

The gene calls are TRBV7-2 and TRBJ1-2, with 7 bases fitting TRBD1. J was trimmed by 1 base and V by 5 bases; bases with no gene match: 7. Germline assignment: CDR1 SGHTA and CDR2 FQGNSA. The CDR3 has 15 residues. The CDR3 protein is CASSINRGYNYGYTF. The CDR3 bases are TGTGCCAGCAGCATAAACAGGGGATATAACTATGGCTACACCTTC.

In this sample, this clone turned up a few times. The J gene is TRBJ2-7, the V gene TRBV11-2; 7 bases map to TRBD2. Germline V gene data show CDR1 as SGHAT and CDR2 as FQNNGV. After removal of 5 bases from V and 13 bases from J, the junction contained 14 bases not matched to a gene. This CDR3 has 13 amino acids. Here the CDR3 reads CASSPQWGGWRYF. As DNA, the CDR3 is TGTGCCAGCAGCCCGCAGTGGGGGGGTTGGCGATACTTC.